The source of this TCR beta chain is a study of blood T cell repertoires in COVID-19. Study context: Material from acute and convalescent COVID-19 was sourced from the United States, Italy and Spain. PBMCs, B-cell-depleted T cells, or T cells were the source of the cDNA or gDNA that made up the material.

The sample holds one count of this clone. Study processing details: For nucleated cells, counts were estimated from reference gene primer amplification. Repertoires were generated with immunoSEQ multiplex PCR, while TCRdb's copy carries only in-frame clones and drops some. The V and J calls and clone size come from that table; D and trimming were worked out from the DNA. Among about 150,000 clones, roughly 85% were seen once, and the ten largest hold less than 3.5%. Input material: peripheral blood. This TCR was recovered from a man aged 70-80 years with acute or convalescent COVID-19.

CDR3 sequence reads: CASTAGLAGVGFTDTQYF. The CDR3 DNA reads TGTGCCAGCACAGCCGGACTAGCGGGAGTGGGTTTTACAGATACGCAGTATTTT. The chain carries TRBV5-6 and TRBJ2-3, with 13 bases lining up with TRBD2. Germline lookup yields CDR1 SGHDT and CDR2 YYEEEE. This CDR3 is built from 18 residues. The V segment lost 6 bases and the J segment 3 bases; nucleotides outside the gene matches: 13.